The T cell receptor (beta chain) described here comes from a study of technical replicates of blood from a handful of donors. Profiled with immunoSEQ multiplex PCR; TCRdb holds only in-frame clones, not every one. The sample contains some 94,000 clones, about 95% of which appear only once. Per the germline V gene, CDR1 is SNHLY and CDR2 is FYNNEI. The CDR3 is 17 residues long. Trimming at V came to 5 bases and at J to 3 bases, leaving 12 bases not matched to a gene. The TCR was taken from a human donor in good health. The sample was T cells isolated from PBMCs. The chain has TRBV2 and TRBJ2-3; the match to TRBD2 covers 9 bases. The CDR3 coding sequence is TGTGCCAGCAGTAAGGACCCTAGCGGGATTGGGACAGATACGCAGTATTTT. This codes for CASSKDPSGIGTDTQYF.